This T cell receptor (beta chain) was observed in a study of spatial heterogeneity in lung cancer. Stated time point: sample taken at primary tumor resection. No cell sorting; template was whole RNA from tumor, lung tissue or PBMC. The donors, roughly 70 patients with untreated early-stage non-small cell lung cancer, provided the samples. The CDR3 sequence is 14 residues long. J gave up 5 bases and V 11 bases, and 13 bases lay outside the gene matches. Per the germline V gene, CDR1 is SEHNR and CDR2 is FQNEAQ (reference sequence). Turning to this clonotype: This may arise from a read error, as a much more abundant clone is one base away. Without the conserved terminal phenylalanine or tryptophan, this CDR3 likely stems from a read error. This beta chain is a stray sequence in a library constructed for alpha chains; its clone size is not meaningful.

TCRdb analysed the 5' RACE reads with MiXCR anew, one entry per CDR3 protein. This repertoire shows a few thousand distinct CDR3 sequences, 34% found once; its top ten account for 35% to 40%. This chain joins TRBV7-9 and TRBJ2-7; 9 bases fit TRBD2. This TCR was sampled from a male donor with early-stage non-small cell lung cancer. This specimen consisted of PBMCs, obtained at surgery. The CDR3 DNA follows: TGTGCCTCCTCTCTTTCGGGACTAGCCCACGAGCAGTACCTC. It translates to CASSLSGLAHEQYL.